A single sample is the source of the 5 T cell receptor beta chains below, sequenced in a study of blood T cell repertoires in COVID-19. Some clones are missing from TCRdb's copy, which holds only in-frame ones; the method was immunoSEQ multiplex PCR. There are roughly 230,000 clones in the sample; 65% to 85% occur only once, and roughly 3.2% lies in the top ten. Source material: PBMCs or T cells enriched from blood (not recorded which). The source of these receptors is a man aged 45-65 years who had recovered from COVID-19.

V usage is TRBV15 and J usage is TRBJ1-4; maybe TRBD1 (6 bases). Between the trimmed V and J ends, which lost 3 bases and 2 bases, there was a span of 10 bases. Germline CDR1 and CDR2: LNHNV and YYDKDF (reference sequence). The CDR3 contains 15 residues. This CDR3 reads CATSSTGRTNEKLFF. The CDR3 DNA sequence: TGTGCCACCAGCAGTACAGGGCGGACTAATGAAAAACTGTTTTTT.

The rearrangement joins TRBV28 to TRBJ2-7; D gene unclear. The CDR3 runs to 14 residues. Trimming pared 4 bases from V and 3 bases from J, leaving 13 bases between. Germline-derived CDR1 and CDR2 are MDHEN and SYDVKM. CDR3 region: CASSWSAEDYEQYF. CDR3 bases: TGTGCCAGCAGTTGGTCTGCAGAGGACTACGAGCAGTACTTC.

CDR3 amino acids: CASSLAGTGTPGEQFF. CDR3 DNA: TGTGCCAGCAGCTTAGCCGGGACAGGGACCCCCGGTGAGCAGTTCTTC. The chain has TRBV7-2 and TRBJ2-1; 9 nucleotides match TRBD1. Trimming took 0 bases from V and 9 from J; bases not matched to a gene: 9. The CDR3 is 16 amino acids. Germline CDR1 is SGHTA and CDR2 is FQGNSA.

This rearrangement joins TRBV7-2 to TRBJ1-5; no clear D. This CDR3 comprises 10 residues. Between the trimmed V and J ends, which lost 6 bases and 8 bases, there was a span of 5 bases. Germline-derived CDR1 and CDR2 are SGHTA and FQGNSA. CDR3 amino acids: CASSCEPQHF. For the CDR3, the DNA is TGTGCCAGCAGTTGCGAGCCCCAGCATTTT.

In this sample, this clone turned up once. V is TRBV3-1 (or the pseudogene TRBV3-2) and J is TRBJ1-2; D is undetermined. This CDR3 has 13 residues. V was trimmed by 3 bases and J by 6 bases, leaving 11 bases between them. The germline V gene has CDR1 LGHDT and CDR2 YNNKEL (reference sequence). The CDR3 DNA is TGTGCCAGCAGCCAGGCCTACGGGGATGGCTACACCTTC. Translating gives CASSQAYGDGYTF.